These 10 T cell receptor beta chains originate from one sample sequenced in a study of T cell clonality in common variable immunodeficiency (dated by TCRdb to about 2015). Library prep was done by the immunoSEQ multiplex PCR assay. The source is immuneACCESS, and TCRdb retained only in-frame sequences with V and J called. Part of the clones is not carried over; for the studies checked, unresolved V genes explain less than half of this, and the remainder is unexplained. The sample comprises approximately 45,000 clones, and every one was counted more than once. Approximately 2.2% of the sample is held by the ten biggest clonotypes. What was sequenced was peripheral blood mononuclear cells. These receptors were taken from a person aged 18 to 69 in good health.

In this sample, this clone turned up a few times. The read falls 3 residues short of the CDR3 end, and the missing part is taken from the germline J gene. The chain employs TRBV7-9 and TRBJ1-5; no definite D call. Trimming left V 2 bases short and J 4 bases short, with 12 bases between. Per germline, CDR1 SEHNR and CDR2 FQNEAQ (reference sequence). The CDR3 runs 15 residues. The CDR3 sequence is CASSLSGGVNQPQHF. CDR3 DNA (partial): TGTGCCAGCAGCTTATCCGGTGGTGTGAATCAGCCC.

In this sample, this clone turned up many times. The read stops 3 residues short of the end of the CDR3; the missing end is completed from the germline J gene. The chain recombines TRBV30 with TRBJ2-7; TRBD1 agrees at 11 bases. The germline CDR1 and CDR2 sequences are GTSNPN and SVGIG (reference sequence). The V segment lost 5 bases and the J segment 3 bases; nucleotides outside the gene matches: 3. The CDR3 spans 13 residues. CDR3 DNA (partial): TGTGCCTGGGCCGGGACAGGGGGCTACGAG. Protein sequence: CAWAGTGGYE. In full, the CDR3 is CAWAGTGGYEQYF.

This clone came up many times. The CDR3 end lies 3 residues beyond the end of the read and is filled in from the germline J gene. J is TRBJ1-1 and V is TRBV19; D might be TRBD1 (6 bases). Trimming took 5 bases from V and 1 from J, leaving 17 bases between them. This CDR3 has 16 amino acids. Germline lookup yields CDR1 LNHDA and CDR2 SQIVND (reference sequence). CDR3 sequence reads: CASSWTVPRGNTEAFF. The part of the CDR3 DNA that was read is TGTGCCAGTAGTTGGACAGTGCCAAGGGGGAACACTGAA. Drawing the rest from reference TRBV19 and TRBJ1-1, the complete variable domain is DGGITQSPKYLFRKEGQNVTLSCEQNLNHDAMYWYRQDPGQGLRLIYYSQIVNDFQKGDIAEGYSVSREKKESFPLTVTSAQKNPTAFYLCASSWTVPRGNTEAFFGQGTRLTVV.

This clone was counted ten times or more. The chain's CDR3 is CASSLGYGGGYGYTF. The DNA read from the CDR3 is TGTGCCAGCAGCTTAGGGTACGGGGGAGGTTATGGC. This sequence joins TRBV7-2 and TRBJ1-2; D might be TRBD1 (5 bases). The sequence runs out 3 residues before the end of the CDR3; the remainder is reconstructed from the germline J gene. This CDR3 is 15 amino acids long. Trimming shortened V by 1 base and J by 5 bases, and 14 bases separated the two germline ends. Germline CDR1 SGHTA, CDR2 FQGNSA.

This clone was seen repeatedly, ten times or more. The CDR3 extends 3 residues past the end of the read, so its final part is completed from the germline J gene. The chain couples TRBV5-1 to TRBJ2-2; D not resolved. CDR3 length: 13 amino acids. Germline assignment: CDR1 SGHRS and CDR2 YFSETQ. V lost 4 bases, J lost 5 bases, and 9 bases lay in between. The CDR3 region is CASSPFGTGELFF. The DNA read from the CDR3 is TGCGCCAGCAGCCCTTTCGGGACCGGGGAG. Full variable domain (missing parts from reference TRBV5-1 and TRBJ2-2): KAGVTQTPRYLIKTRGQQVTLSCSPISGHRSVSWYQQTPGQGLQFLFEYFSETQRNKGNFPGRFSGRQFSNSRSEMNVSTLELGDSALYLCASSPFGTGELFFGEGSRLTVL.

This clone appeared many times. The read comes to an end 3 residues before the CDR3 does, leaving the germline J gene to fill in the end. The V call is TRBV30, the J call TRBJ1-1; D is unclear. The germline V gene has CDR1 GTSNPN and CDR2 SVGIG (reference sequence). CDR3 length equals 12 residues. The CDR3 reads CAWSVWAGEAFF. The CDR3 DNA, read in part, is TGTGCCTGGAGTGTATGGGCGGGAGAA.

This clone occurred many times. The read stops 3 residues short of the end of the CDR3; the missing end is completed from the germline J gene. V gene TRBV10-3 combines with J gene TRBJ1-1; 7 bases agree with TRBD1. J gave up 0 bases and V 5 bases, and 3 bases lay outside the gene matches. This CDR3 spans 14 amino acids. Germline loops: CDR1 ENHRY, CDR2 SYGVKD. The covered CDR3 bases are TGTGCCATCAGTAACAGGGGATTGAACACTGAA. It is translated as CAISNRGLNTE. The whole CDR3 region reads CAISNRGLNTEAFF.

The table lists this clone with a few counts. The read gets to within 3 residues of the CDR3 end, and the germline J gene fills in the rest. The chain uses TRBV2 and TRBJ1-1; 9 bases map to TRBD1. The germline V gene has CDR1 SNHLY and CDR2 FYNNEI. The CDR3 totals 15 residues. The CDR3 DNA, read in part, is TGTGCCAGCAGGGACAGGGGAACTAGCACAGATACG. Translation gives CASRDRGTSTDT. The whole CDR3 region reads CASRDRGTSTDTAFF.

This clone has ten or more counts. The read ends 3 residues shy of where the CDR3 ends; the end is completed using the germline J gene. V is TRBV14 and J is TRBJ2-1, with D unclear. V was trimmed by 2 bases and J by 6 bases, leaving 20 bases between them. The CDR3 spans 17 residues. Germline CDR1 is SGHDN and CDR2 is FVKESK. The sequenced part of the CDR3 DNA is TGTGCCAGCAGCCAACTCACCGCCGGGTGGATTAGCAATGAG. Its translation is CASSQLTAGWISNE. The entire CDR3 reads CASSQLTAGWISNEQFF.

Remarks on this clone: With the read ending 3 residues before the CDR3 end, the germline J gene is used to fill in that end. The chain links TRBV11-1 to TRBJ2-7; 8 bases are a match to TRBD2. Germline V gives CDR1 SGHAT, CDR2 FQDESV (reference sequence). The CDR3 loop spans 15 amino acids. With 5 bases clipped from V and 1 base from J, the junction kept 7 bases outside the gene matches. Partial CDR3 DNA: TGTGCCAGCAGCCCCCGAGAGCGGGGGTCCTACGAG. This translates into CASSPRERGSYE. The full CDR3 is CASSPRERGSYEQYF. The full variable domain, in which reference TRBV11-1 and TRBJ2-7 provide the parts outside the CDR3, is EAEVAQSPRYKITEKSQAVAFWCDPISGHATLYWYRQILGQGPELLVQFQDESVVDDSQLPKDRFSAERLKGVDSTLKIQPAELGDSAMYLCASSPRERGSYEQYFGPGTRLTVT.